This is a list of T cell receptor beta chains from one sample in a study of blood T cell repertoires in COVID-19. Here immunoSEQ multiplex PCR was the method, and the copy in TCRdb shows in-frame clones only, minus some. The table records roughly 200,000 clones, roughly 85% of them present only once. The source material was PBMCs or T cells enriched from blood (not recorded which). These TCRs come from a middle-aged man who had recovered from COVID-19. The CDR3 runs from the conserved cysteine through the conserved F or W. A D gene is named only where the DNA matches it firmly. Where a row states a size, it is once, few, many or the class of an expanded clone; other rows omit it.

D: TRBD1; size: NA; V: TRBV5-1; J: TRBJ1-6; DNA: TGCGCCAGCAGGTTGGGACAGGGCAATTCACCCCTCCACTTT; CDR3: CASRLGQGNSPLHF
D: NA; size: NA; V: TRBV11-2; J: TRBJ1-1; DNA: TGTGCCAGCAGCTTTGGTTCAGGGGCTGAAGCTTTCTTT; CDR3: CASSFGSGAEAFF
D: TRBD2; size: NA; V: TRBV19; J: TRBJ2-5; DNA: TGTGCCAGTAGTATAGATCTCCCCGGGGGGGCGAAGACCCAGTACTTC; CDR3: CASSIDLPGGAKTQYF
D: TRBD1; size: NA; V: TRBV24-1; J: TRBJ2-6; DNA: TGTGCCACCAGTGGCGAGGGGGCGCGCGAATCTGGGGCCAACGTCCTGACTTTC; CDR3: CATSGEGARESGANVLTF
D: NA; size: once; V: TRBV15; J: TRBJ2-1; DNA: TGTGCCACCAGCAGAGGGGTCAACGGCGGCAATGAGCAGTTCTTC; CDR3: CATSRGVNGGNEQFF
D: NA; size: NA; V: TRBV7-9; J: TRBJ1-1; DNA: TGTGCCAGCAGCTTCCCAACAGGTACTGAAGCTTTCTTT; CDR3: CASSFPTGTEAFF
D: NA; size: NA; V: TRBV5-1; J: TRBJ1-2; DNA: TGCGCCAGCAGCTTGTCCCCGAACCCGGGCTATGGCTACACCTTC; CDR3: CASSLSPNPGYGYTF
D: TRBD1; size: few; V: TRBV5-4; J: TRBJ1-2; DNA: TGTGCCAGCAGCTTGGCCGGGACAGGCCCCCATGGCTACACCTTC; CDR3: CASSLAGTGPHGYTF
D: NA; size: NA; V: TRBV11-3; J: TRBJ2-3; DNA: TGTGCCAGCAGCTTCTGGGTATTGTCGGGGGATACGCAGTATTTT; CDR3: CASSFWVLSGDTQYF
D: TRBD2; size: once; V: TRBV29-1; J: TRBJ2-1; DNA: TGCAGCGTTGAGGTTGCGGGGGGTCTGTACAATGAGCAGTTCTTC; CDR3: CSVEVAGGLYNEQFF
D: TRBD1; size: NA; V: TRBV5-1; J: TRBJ1-1; DNA: TGCGCCAGCAGCCCAAGGACAGGGGGCGGTGAAGCTTTCTTT; CDR3: CASSPRTGGGEAFF
D: TRBD1; size: NA; V: TRBV2; J: TRBJ1-5; DNA: TGTGCCAGCAGGACAGGGGGAGAGGGGCAGCCCCAGCATTTT; CDR3: CASRTGGEGQPQHF
D: NA; size: NA; V: TRBV12-3/TRBV12-4; J: TRBJ1-2; DNA: TGTGCCAGCGGGCGGGTGTATGGCTACACCTTC; CDR3: CASGRVYGYTF
D: NA; size: once; V: TRBV7-6; J: TRBJ1-1; DNA: TGTGCCAGCAGCCTACGGGGGGCTGAAGCTTTCTTT; CDR3: CASSLRGAEAFF